This TCR beta chain is from a study of shared clonotypes between healthy human individuals. The CDR3 spans 14 residues. V was pared by 7 bases and J by 0 bases, with 12 bases between. Per germline, CDR1 MDHEN and CDR2 SYDVKM. The protocol was immunoSEQ multiplex PCR, while the TCRdb copy is restricted to in-frame clones and leaves out a portion. Among roughly 2,500,000 clones listed, approximately 93% were seen once. This clone is a singleton in its sample. The receptor's source is a man younger than 35 in good health. Some clones in this sample may be carry-over from other donors' samples. The specimen was naive CD4+ T cells from PBMCs. Subset described: CD45RA+ positively selected. The genes are TRBV28 and TRBJ1-2; the D is unclear. CDR3 nucleotides: TGTGCCAGCACCAGAGAGGTCGCTAACTATGGCTACACCTTC. Its translation: CASTREVANYGYTF.